This TCR beta chain was identified in a study of blood T cell repertoires in COVID-19. From germline, CDR1 is MNHEY and CDR2 SVGEGT. This CDR3 is built from 16 residues. V shed 2 bases and J shed 5 bases, with 18 bases lying between them. The method was immunoSEQ multiplex PCR; TCRdb's version includes in-frame clones alone and lacks a portion of them. The data contain 200,000 to 250,000 clones, 88% of them singletons. The TCR sequence derives from a man aged 65 to 85 with acute or convalescent COVID-19. The chain joins TRBV6-2 or TRBV6-3 to TRBJ1-2, with D possibly being TRBD1 (5 bases). Material: peripheral blood. CDR3 nucleotides: TGTGCCAGCAGTTACGGACCGGCCGGGGGAGGGTATGGCTACACCTTC. It translates to CASSYGPAGGGYGYTF.